This T cell receptor beta chain was recorded in a study of cytomegalovirus exposure and HLA in healthy donors. Points from the study as a whole: Cytomegalovirus status was reportedly diagnosed by the classifier with high specificity and sensitivity.

Germline V lookup: CDR1 SGHDT, CDR2 YYEEEE. The CDR3 spans 14 residues. Deletions cut 2 bases from V and 10 bases from J, with 13 bases between. Points on this clone: The antigen remains unidentified.

The PCR employed 60 Vbeta primers together with 13 Jbeta primers. Measured with immunoSEQ multiplex PCR; TCRdb has only the in-frame clones, and not every one. The sample records 150,000 to 200,000 clones, about 77% being singletons. The rearrangement joins TRBV5-6 to TRBJ1-6; possibly TRBD1 for D (6 bases). The receptor comes from a middle-aged woman in good health and CMV-seropositive. The sample consisted of PBMCs. DNA for the CDR3: TGTGCCAGCAGCTTAGGCGCAGGGGACTCACCCCTCCACTTT. Residues: CASSLGAGDSPLHF.